A selection of T cell receptor beta chains follows, all from one sample in a study of shared clonotypes between healthy human individuals. The assay was immunoSEQ multiplex PCR, and TCRdb's table has in-frame clones only and misses some. The table includes fewer than 850,000 clones, 80% to 95% detected once. The sequenced material came from memory CD8+ T cells from PBMCs. These receptors all come from a young man in good health. Some clones in this sample may be carry-over from other donors' samples. CDR3s include the opening cysteine and the closing phenylalanine or tryptophan. A D gene is named only where the DNA matches it firmly. Expanded clones get a size class; other rows say once, few or many, or leave the size out.

d_call j_call v_call cdr3_length clone_size cdr3_nt cdr3_aa
. TRBJ2-3 TRBV30 11 . TGTGCCTGGAGTTGGGGAGATACGCAGTATTTT CAWSWGDTQYF
. TRBJ1-1 TRBV6-1 13 few TGTGCCAGCACCAAGCAGGAGAACACTGAAGCTTTCTTT CASTKQENTEAFF
. TRBJ2-5 TRBV6-1 12 . TGTGCCAGCAGTGAATGGCCCAAGACCCAGTACTTC CASSEWPKTQYF
. TRBJ1-1 TRBV6-1 12 . TGTGCCAGCAGTGAAGGAGGGAATGAAGCTTTCTTT CASSEGGNEAFF
. TRBJ1-1 TRBV27 16 . TGTGCCAGCAGTTTATCGGGGCCGGAAAAATACACTGAAGCTTTCTTT CASSLSGPEKYTEAFF
TRBD1 TRBJ2-2 TRBV7-9 15 . TGTGCCAGCAGCTTGACAGGGGGTCGTAACGGGGAGCTGTTTTTT CASSLTGGRNGELFF
TRBD1 TRBJ2-2 TRBV28 16 . TGTGCCAGCAGTTTTTGGGACAGGGAGGAAAGCGGGGAGCTGTTTTTT CASSFWDREESGELFF
TRBD2 TRBJ2-7 TRBV7-6 16 . TGTGCCAGCAGCTTTATCCCTAGCGGGATATCGAGCGAGCAGTACTTC CASSFIPSGISSEQYF
TRBD2 TRBJ2-2 TRBV10-3 16 . TGTGCCATCAGTGAGCCGACTAGCGGGAACACCGGGGAGCTGTTTTTT CAISEPTSGNTGELFF
. TRBJ2-3 TRBV25-1 15 . TGTGCCAGCAGTGAATATGTGGACTCCACAGATACGCAGTATTTT CASSEYVDSTDTQYF
. TRBJ2-1 TRBV28 12 once TGTGCCACCACCCTCTCTGGACATAGGCAGTTCTTC CATTLSGHRQFF
TRBD1 TRBJ2-7 TRBV4-1 18 . TGCGCCAGCAGCCGGGACAGGGTAGATACGGGAGTCTCCTACGAGCAGTACTTC CASSRDRVDTGVSYEQYF
. TRBJ2-7 TRBV9 11 . TGTGCCAGCAGCGTAGGTGACGAGCAGTACTTC CASSVGDEQYF